The source of this T cell receptor (beta chain) is a study of response to subunit inactivated influenza vaccine. In TCRdb, the RT-PCR reads were re-called with MiXCR into one record per CDR3 protein. The profile shows hundreds of thousands of distinct CDR3 sequences, roughly 14% of them singletons. J was trimmed by 7 bases and V by 5 bases; bases with no gene match: 10. CDR1 is SGHAT, CDR2 FQNNGV, per germline. The CDR3 loop spans 15 amino acids. Sample: PBMCs from blood, taken 11 to 12 days after vaccination. The rearrangement joins TRBV11-2 to TRBJ1-2, with 10 bases aligning to TRBD1. The receptor was derived from a man aged 50 to 60 who received an inactivated influenza vaccine. The CDR3 reads CASSALKGTGAGYTF. CDR3 nucleotides: TGTGCCAGCAGCGCCCTTAAAGGGACAGGGGCTGGCTACACCTTC.